The 26 T cell receptor beta chains presented below share a single source sample, sequenced in a study of response to subunit inactivated influenza vaccine. TCRdb reprocessed the RT-PCR reads with MiXCR, giving one entry per CDR3 protein. The top ten hold about 9.4% of the sample, which has roughly 760,000 distinct CDR3 sequences, approximately 22% seen once. The sequences come from PBMCs from blood, collected 5 days after vaccination. These receptors were obtained from a man in his forties or fifties who received an inactivated influenza vaccine.

The chain recombines TRBV5-1 with TRBJ2-3; D call uncertain. With the DNA end fitting TRBJ1-5 better, the J assignment may be wrong. This CDR3 is built from 17 residues. CDR1 is SGHRS and CDR2 is YFSETQ in the germline V gene. CDR3 in DNA: TGCGCCAGCAGCTATGGCCTCCAGGAAAGTTACACAGATACGCAGCATTTT. Its protein is CASSYGLQESYTDTQHF.

The chain uses TRBV2 and TRBJ2-7; D unclear. This CDR3 comprises 13 residues. Trimming cost V 6 bases and J 6 bases, with 15 bases left between them. Per the germline V gene, CDR1 is SNHLY and CDR2 is FYNNEI. The CDR3 bases are TGTGCCAGCAGCGTCTATGTTGTCGGCGAGCAGTACTTC. Its protein is CASSVYVVGEQYF.

The J gene is TRBJ2-2, the V gene TRBV4-1, with 7 bases that match TRBD2. V was pared by 6 bases and J by 7 bases, with 5 bases of the junction left unmatched. The germline V gene has CDR1 MGHRA and CDR2 YSYEKL. This CDR3 is built from 13 residues. The CDR3, as DNA: TGCGCCAGCAGGGATTGGGAGGGCGGGGAGCTGTTTTTT. It specifies CASRDWEGGELFF.

The chain links TRBV12-3 or TRBV12-4 to TRBJ2-3; D not certain. CDR3 length equals 14 residues. The V and J ends lost 6 bases and 5 bases respectively, with 15 bases between them. CDR3 nucleotides: TGTGCCAGCAGCCTAGAGAGTGGAAGAGATACGCAGTATTTT. This encodes CASSLESGRDTQYF.

This clonotype was observed a few times. The V gene is TRBV29-1, the J gene TRBJ2-7; the D call may be TRBD1 or TRBD2 (6 bases each). The germline CDR1 and CDR2 sequences are SQVTM and ANQGSEA. Trimming cost V 4 bases and J 2 bases, with 9 bases left between them. The CDR3 is 12 residues long. In DNA, the CDR3 is TGCAGCGTTGGGGGGGCGGCCTACGAGCAGTACTTC. It yields the protein CSVGGAAYEQYF.

The chain combines TRBV4-2 with TRBJ1-1; weak D call: TRBD1 (6 bases). The germline gives CDR1 LGHNA, CDR2 YNFKEQ. V lost 1 base to trimming and J lost 1 base, with 13 bases between them. The CDR3 has 16 residues. The CDR3: CASSQVSTGTNTEAFF. Here the CDR3 DNA reads TGTGCCAGCAGCCAAGTTTCTACAGGGACGAACACTGAAGCTTTCTTT.

The chain is built from TRBV27 and TRBJ2-7, with unresolved D. The germline gives CDR1 MNHEY, CDR2 SMNVEV (reference sequence). Trimming removed 11 bases from V and 4 bases from J, with 15 bases in between. This CDR3 is 12 amino acids long. The CDR3 DNA sequence: TGTGCCGGCCACGAAAGGTCATACGAGCAGTACTTC. Its translation is CAGHERSYEQYF.

This clonotype was found a few times. The V gene is TRBV20-1, the J gene TRBJ1-2, with TRBD1 matching 9 bases. This CDR3 comprises 13 residues. V lost 6 bases to trimming and J lost 8 bases; unmatched junction nucleotides: 10. CDR1 and CDR2 (germline): DFQATT, SNEGSKA (reference sequence). The CDR3 protein is CSAAPGQGAGYTF. The CDR3 DNA reads TGCAGTGCAGCACCGGGACAGGGAGCCGGCTACACCTTC.

This clonotype was observed a handful of times. The chain links TRBV6-2 or TRBV6-3 to TRBJ1-2; no firm D call. V shed 2 bases and J shed 6 bases, with 7 bases lying between them. The CDR3 length is 12 residues. Germline lookup yields CDR1 MNHEY and CDR2 SVGEGT. The CDR3 region has the DNA TGTGCCAGCAGTTACGTTGGGGATGGCTACACCTTC. This gives the protein CASSYVGDGYTF.

Comments on this clonotype: The germline gene is not matched at one end of the junction; a read error may be the cause. This sequence joins TRBV7-2 and TRBJ1-4; TRBD1 might be the D (5 bases). The CDR3 extends over 15 amino acids. Germline V lookup: CDR1 SGHTA, CDR2 FQGNSA. The CDR3 coding sequence is TGTGCCAGCAGCGTAGCCCGACAGTCGAATGAAAAACTGTTTTTT. Its translation: CASSVARQSNEKLFF.

The chain carries TRBV7-2 and TRBJ2-1, with D unresolved. Germline V gene data show CDR1 as SGHTA and CDR2 as FQGNSA. The CDR3 runs 14 residues. The ends were cut back, 2 bases at V and 8 bases at J, with 13 bases in the middle. CDR3 coding DNA: TGTGCCAGCAGCTTAAGCCGTATTACGGATGAGCAGTTCTTC. Protein sequence: CASSLSRITDEQFF.

In its sample, this clonotype was seen once. V usage is TRBV10-3 and J usage is TRBJ1-5; D remains unclear. The CDR3 spans 14 residues. V was clipped by 3 bases and J by 4 bases, with 10 bases between them. The germline gives CDR1 ENHRY, CDR2 SYGVKD. The CDR3 here is CAISDGHSNQPQHF. As DNA, the CDR3 is TGTGCCATCAGTGACGGGCACTCAAATCAGCCCCAGCATTTT.

This chain links TRBV20-1 with TRBJ2-7; 9 bases match TRBD2. V lost 3 bases, J lost 6 bases, and 9 bases stayed unmatched. The CDR3 has 14 amino acids. Germline V gene lookup returns CDR1 DFQATT and CDR2 SNEGSKA (reference sequence). The CDR3 DNA is TGCAGTGCTAGCCAGGTAGCGGGAGTAATCGAGCAGTACTTC. Amino acids: CSASQVAGVIEQYF.

V usage is TRBV10-3 and J usage is TRBJ2-3; tentatively, D is TRBD2 (5 bases). The CDR3 has 13 amino acids. The germline V gene has CDR1 ENHRY and CDR2 SYGVKD. V was trimmed by 4 bases and J by 5 bases, leaving 10 bases between them. The CDR3 loop is CAISAQRLDTQYF. The DNA for the CDR3 is TGTGCCATCAGTGCTCAGCGGCTAGATACGCAGTATTTT.

The chain employs TRBV14 and TRBJ2-3; TRBD1 might be the D (6 bases). CDR1 and CDR2 (germline): SGHDN, FVKESK. Trimming stripped 0 bases from V and 6 bases from J, with 10 bases between. The CDR3 consists of 14 residues. The CDR3 region is CASSQETQGDTQYF. The CDR3 nucleotides read TGTGCCAGCAGCCAAGAAACGCAGGGGGATACGCAGTATTTT.

A few counts support this clonotype. The chain has TRBV12-3 or TRBV12-4 and TRBJ1-1, with a weak D call TRBD1 (6 bases). The CDR3 is made up of 12 amino acids. The V and J ends lost 4 bases and 11 bases respectively, with 14 bases between them. As DNA, the CDR3 is TGTGCCAGCAGTTACGGACAGTCGATGGCTTTCTTT. Protein product: CASSYGQSMAFF.

The V and J genes are TRBV5-1 and TRBJ2-3, with D possibly being TRBD1 or TRBD2 (6 bases each). The CDR3 runs 15 residues. V lost 4 bases, J lost 6 bases, and 18 bases lay in between. Germline assignment: CDR1 SGHRS and CDR2 YFSETQ. CDR3 DNA: TGCGCCAGCAGCACCCAGGGGATGGAGGGGGATACGCAGTATTTT. Amino acid sequence: CASSTQGMEGDTQYF.

This chain links TRBV20-1 with TRBJ2-5; D tentatively fits TRBD1 or TRBD2 (5 bases each). The CDR3 spans 14 residues. Germline V gene sequence: CDR1 DFQATT, CDR2 SNEGSKA (reference sequence). The V and J ends lost 2 bases and 3 bases respectively, with 13 bases between them. The CDR3 reads CSARHPGRKETQYF. CDR3 coding DNA: TGCAGTGCTAGACACCCGGGACGAAAAGAGACCCAGTACTTC.

This chain connects TRBV5-6 to TRBJ2-7; TRBD2 matches at 8 bases. The V gene end was trimmed by 1 base and the J gene end by 2 bases; junction bases not matched to a gene: 8. From germline, CDR1 is SGHDT and CDR2 YYEEEE. The CDR3 has 16 amino acids. CDR3 nucleotide sequence: TGTGCCAGCAGCTTGCCTCTAGGCGGGGGGACCTACGAGCAGTACTTC. Translating gives CASSLPLGGGTYEQYF.

In its sample, this clonotype was seen a few times. The chain employs TRBV20-1 and TRBJ2-7; perhaps TRBD1 as D (6 bases). V was trimmed by 2 bases and J by 2 bases, leaving 10 bases between them. The CDR3 is made up of 13 amino acids. Germline CDR1 DFQATT, CDR2 SNEGSKA (reference sequence). The CDR3 protein is CSARSWDTYEQYF. The CDR3 DNA reads TGCAGTGCTAGATCCTGGGACACCTACGAGCAGTACTTC.

The J gene is TRBJ2-1, the V gene TRBV10-3; 8 nucleotides agree with TRBD1. CDR3 size: 13 residues. CDR1 and CDR2 from the germline V gene are ENHRY and SYGVKD. J lost 4 bases, V lost 8 bases, and 4 bases had no gene match. Here the CDR3 reads CAIRGTGYNEQFF. The CDR3 DNA reads TGTGCCATCCGGGGGACAGGATACAATGAGCAGTTCTTC.

This clonotype came up a few times. The chain recombines TRBV2 with TRBJ2-7; tentative D call: TRBD2 (6 bases). Trimming cost V 1 base and J 2 bases, with 12 bases left between them. CDR1 SNHLY and CDR2 FYNNEI come from the germline V gene. The length of the CDR3 is 15 residues. The CDR3 DNA sequence: TGTGCCAGCAGTGAAGTCGGGCGGGGCGCCTACGAGCAGTACTTC. Its protein product is CASSEVGRGAYEQYF.

The chain links TRBV6-5 to TRBJ2-7, with 9 bases aligning to TRBD1. V lost 0 bases to trimming and J lost 4 bases; unmatched junction nucleotides: 7. Germline V gene data show CDR1 as MNHEY and CDR2 as SVGAGI. There are 16 residues in the CDR3. This CDR3 is CASSYSNRGLVYEQYF. The CDR3 nucleotides read TGTGCCAGCAGTTACTCGAACAGGGGGCTAGTTTACGAGCAGTACTTC.

The CDR3 protein is CASSFRDQGYEQYF. CDR3 nucleotide sequence: TGCGCCAGCAGCTTCCGGGACCAGGGGTACGAGCAGTACTTC. The J gene is TRBJ2-7, the V gene TRBV5-1; tentative D call: TRBD1 (6 bases). V was clipped by 2 bases and J by 4 bases, with 13 bases between them. Germline CDR1 and CDR2: SGHRS and YFSETQ. The length of the CDR3 is 14 residues.

The V call is TRBV9, the J call TRBJ1-2, with no clear D. V lost 0 bases and J lost 4, with 7 bases in between. From germline, CDR1 is SGDLS and CDR2 YYNGEE. The CDR3 spans 13 residues. CDR3 protein: CASSVAKGYGYTF. In DNA form, the CDR3 reads TGTGCCAGCAGCGTAGCTAAGGGCTATGGCTACACCTTC.

The chain combines TRBV28 with TRBJ1-1, with D unresolved. This CDR3 is built from 17 residues. Germline lookup yields CDR1 MDHEN and CDR2 SYDVKM. Trimming removed 6 bases at V and 4 bases at J, with 24 bases between. The CDR3 nucleotides read TGTGCCAGCAGATCTCACCGGGGAAGGAGGAGTGTCACTGAAGCTTTCTTT. Protein product: CASRSHRGRRSVTEAFF.